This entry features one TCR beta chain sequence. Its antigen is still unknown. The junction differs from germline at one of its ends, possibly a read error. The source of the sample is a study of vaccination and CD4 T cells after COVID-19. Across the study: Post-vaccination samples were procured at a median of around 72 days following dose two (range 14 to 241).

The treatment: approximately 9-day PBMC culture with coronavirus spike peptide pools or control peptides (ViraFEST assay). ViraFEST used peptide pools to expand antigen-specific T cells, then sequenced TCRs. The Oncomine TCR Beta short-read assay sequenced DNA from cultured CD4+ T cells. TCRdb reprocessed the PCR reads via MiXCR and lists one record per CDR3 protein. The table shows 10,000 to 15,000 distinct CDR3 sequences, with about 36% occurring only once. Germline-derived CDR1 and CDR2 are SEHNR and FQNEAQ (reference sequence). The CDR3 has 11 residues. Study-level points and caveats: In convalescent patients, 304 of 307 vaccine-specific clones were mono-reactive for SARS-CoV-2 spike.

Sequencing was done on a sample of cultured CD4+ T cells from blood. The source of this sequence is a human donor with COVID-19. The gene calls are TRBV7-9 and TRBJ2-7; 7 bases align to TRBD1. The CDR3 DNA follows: TGTGCCAGCAGCTTCGACAGGGCTCCCACCTTC. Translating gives CASSFDRAPTF. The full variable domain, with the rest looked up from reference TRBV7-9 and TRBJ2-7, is DTGVSQNPRHKITKRGQNVTFRCDPISEHNRLYWYRQTLGQGPEFLTYFQNEAQLEKSRLLSDRFSAERPKGSFSTLEIQRTEQGDSAMYLCASSFDRAPTFGPGTRLTVT.